This passage covers 22 T cell receptor beta chains from one sample sequenced in a study of blood T cells in healthy people across ages. A second PCR of about 6 to 11 cycles used a sample-barcoded 5' primer and a J-beta primer mix. Each CDR3 protein is one row after TCRdb ran MiXCR on the 5' RACE reads. Of 750,000 to 850,000 distinct CDR3 sequences in the sample, just under 25% are singletons; the top ten hold approximately 3.7%. These data were also reused for a study on T cells of mothers and their children.

What was sequenced was blood. The receptors were sampled from a boy aged 5-17 years in good health.

The J gene is TRBJ2-7, the V gene TRBV20-1; D is perhaps TRBD1 (7 bases). Trimming removed 4 bases at V and 0 bases at J, with 19 bases between. Germline V gene data show CDR1 as DFQATT and CDR2 as SNEGSKA (reference sequence). This CDR3 is 16 amino acids long. The chain's CDR3 is CSANTWAGGLSYEQYF. The CDR3 nucleotides are TGCAGTGCTAACACCTGGGCAGGGGGGCTCTCCTACGAGCAGTACTTC.

This clonotype was counted between two and nine times. The rearrangement uses TRBV29-1 and TRBJ1-1; a weak D match, TRBD1 (5 bases). The CDR3 has 13 amino acids. CDR1 and CDR2 from the germline V gene are SQVTM and ANQGSEA. V was pared by 7 bases and J by 5 bases, with 17 bases between. The CDR3 spells CSAIGGGETEAFF. The CDR3 DNA is TGCAGCGCCATTGGGGGTGGGGAGACTGAAGCTTTCTTT. The full variable domain, its missing parts supplied by reference TRBV29-1 and TRBJ1-1, is SAVISQKPSRDICQRGTSLTIQCQVDSQVTMMFWYRQQPGQSLTLIATANQGSEATYESGFVIDKFPISRPNLTFSTLTVSNMSPEDSSIYLCSAIGGGETEAFFGQGTRLTVV.

This clonotype occurred a few times. This chain links TRBV3-1 with TRBJ2-1, with 14 bases fitting TRBD2. The CDR3 length is 16 residues. The J segment lost 5 bases and the V segment lost 7 bases, leaving 7 bases of the junction unmatched. The germline V gene encodes CDR1 LGHDT and CDR2 YNNKEL (reference sequence). CDR3 region: CASTLGTSGGHNEQFF. The DNA of the CDR3 is TGTGCCAGCACCCTAGGGACTAGCGGGGGACACAATGAGCAGTTCTTC.

The sample holds a few counts of this clonotype. The gene calls are TRBV7-9 and TRBJ2-5; TRBD2 matches at 7 bases. The length of the CDR3 is 15 residues. Germline values: CDR1 SEHNR, CDR2 FQNEAQ (reference sequence). V shed 4 bases and J 4 bases; nucleotides not matched to a gene: 9. CDR3 DNA sequence: TGTGCCAGCAGCTCTTTAGCGGGCTTTGGAGAGACCCAGTACTTC. It translates to CASSSLAGFGETQYF.

DNA of the CDR3: TGTGCCAGCAGTGAAACATTCGAAAACATTCAGTACTTC. It codes for CASSETFENIQYF. The chain joins TRBV6-5 to TRBJ2-4; no reliable D call. Germline V gives CDR1 MNHEY, CDR2 SVGAGI. The length of the CDR3 is 13 residues. V lost 5 bases and J lost 5, with 10 bases in between.

This clonotype has just a few counts. The rearrangement joins TRBV7-2 to TRBJ2-5; D possibly uses TRBD1 or TRBD2 (5 bases each). V shed 0 bases and J shed 1 base, with 15 bases lying between them. Germline assignment: CDR1 SGHTA and CDR2 FQGNSA. The CDR3 is 17 amino acids. CDR3 DNA: TGTGCCAGCAGCTTAGCCCCCGACGGGACCCCCCAAGAGACCCAGTACTTC. Translated: CASSLAPDGTPQETQYF.

Of note for this clonotype: Compared with germline, one end of the junction differs, possibly owing to a read error. V gene TRBV20-1 combines with J gene TRBJ2-1; D not certain. The germline V gene has CDR1 DFQATT and CDR2 SNEGSKA (reference sequence). The CDR3 has 14 residues. The CDR3 DNA reads as TGCAGTGTTAGACAACCTGGCCCCTACAATGAGCAGTTCTTC. Amino acid sequence: CSVRQPGPYNEQFF.

J is TRBJ2-7 and V is TRBV4-1, with 9 bases matching TRBD1. Germline-derived CDR1 and CDR2 are MGHRA and YSYEKL. Germline trimming cut 0 bases from V and 3 bases from J; bases unmatched to any gene: 6. The CDR3 consists of 16 residues. The CDR3 DNA is TGCGCCAGCAGCCAAGAACAGGGGGCGTTGGGCTACGAGCAGTACTTC. The encoded protein is CASSQEQGALGYEQYF.

Points on this clonotype: A junction boundary mismatches the germline segment, possibly from a read error. This rearrangement joins TRBV7-9 to TRBJ1-1, with D hard to call. The CDR3 runs 17 residues. The germline CDR1 and CDR2 sequences are SEHNR and FQNEAQ (reference sequence). In DNA, the CDR3 is TGTGCCAGCAGCTTAGAGAGGACGGAGTCACCAAACACTGAGGCTTTCTTT. This sequence encodes CASSLERTESPNTEAFF. Looking up the rest from reference TRBV7-9 and TRBJ1-1 gives the full variable domain: DTGVSQNPRHKITKRGQNVTFRCDPISEHNRLYWYRQTLGQGPEFLTYFQNEAQLEKSRLLSDRFSAERPKGSFSTLEIQRTEQGDSAMYLCASSLERTESPNTEAFFGQGTRLTVV.

V usage is TRBV6-2 or TRBV6-3 and J usage is TRBJ2-7; unclear D gene. The CDR3 totals 16 residues. The V and J ends lost 2 bases and 1 base respectively, with 15 bases between them. Germline values: CDR1 MNHEY, CDR2 SVGEGT. The CDR3 coding sequence is TGTGCCAGCAGTTACCGTCCAGGCGGTAGTTCCTACGAGCAGTACTTC. The encoded protein is CASSYRPGGSSYEQYF.

This clonotype was seen a few times. This chain links TRBV9 with TRBJ2-4, with TRBD1 identical over 7 bases. V shed 4 bases, J shed 0 bases, and the junction held 13 bases outside the gene matches. This CDR3 spans 18 amino acids. Germline values: CDR1 SGDLS, CDR2 YYNGEE. The CDR3 region is CASSPRPGDSLAKNIQYF. CDR3 DNA: TGTGCCAGCAGCCCCCGCCCCGGGGACAGCTTAGCCAAAAACATTCAGTACTTC.

This clonotype was detected only a few times. The CDR3 sequence: CASRLVADEQFF. CDR3 DNA sequence: TGTGCCAGCAGGCTCGTAGCGGATGAGCAGTTCTTC. The chain joins TRBV7-2 to TRBJ2-1; D possibly corresponds to TRBD2 (6 bases). CDR3 length: 12 residues. Per germline, CDR1 SGHTA and CDR2 FQGNSA. The V gene lost 6 bases and the J gene lost 8 bases, with 11 bases spanning the gap.

The chain has TRBV5-1 and TRBJ2-1; 11 bases align to TRBD2. Per germline, CDR1 SGHRS and CDR2 YFSETQ. This CDR3 spans 16 amino acids. After removal of 1 base from V and 8 bases from J, the junction contained 8 bases not matched to a gene. CDR3 DNA sequence: TGCGCCAGCAGCTTGCCCACTAGCGGGAGAGTCCATGAGCAGTTCTTC. Amino acid sequence: CASSLPTSGRVHEQFF.

This clonotype was detected only a few times. CDR3 protein: CASSLRGKTGELFF. The CDR3 DNA follows: TGTGCCAGCAGCTTACGCGGGAAGACCGGGGAGCTGTTTTTT. The genes are TRBV7-3 and TRBJ2-2; the D gene is possibly TRBD2 (6 bases). The V gene's germline CDR1 is SGHTA and CDR2 FQGTGA. The CDR3 totals 14 residues. Between the trimmed V and J ends, which lost 2 bases and 5 bases, there was a span of 9 bases.

V usage is TRBV29-1 and J usage is TRBJ2-4; D is uncertain. Trimming removed 4 bases from V and 1 base from J, with 20 bases in between. The CDR3 covers 17 residues. Germline V lookup: CDR1 SQVTM, CDR2 ANQGSEA. The CDR3 sequence is CSVGGFLPALAKNIQYF. In nucleotides, the CDR3 is TGCAGCGTTGGGGGATTTTTACCGGCTTTGGCCAAAAACATTCAGTACTTC.

The chain couples TRBV1 to TRBJ1-5; TRBD1 is taken as the D call from the table, unchecked against the DNA. TRBV1 is designated a pseudogene. The CDR3 length is 15 residues. In DNA form, the CDR3 reads TGCACCAGCAGCCATATCAGGGGGTCGGATCAGCCCCAGCATTTT. Encoded protein: CTSSHIRGSDQPQHF.

This chain links TRBV10-2 with TRBJ1-1; D call uncertain. The CDR3 sequence is 14 residues long. Deletions cut 1 base from V and 4 bases from J, with 10 bases between. Germline V gene sequence: CDR1 WSHSY, CDR2 SAAADI. The DNA for the CDR3 is TGCGCCAGCAGTGAGTGGCAGTCAAGCACTGAAGCTTTCTTT. This codes for CASSEWQSSTEAFF.

This chain joins TRBV15 and TRBJ2-7, with 14 bases identical to TRBD2. J gave up 5 bases and V 6 bases, and 6 bases lay outside the gene matches. The CDR3 covers 15 residues. Germline V gene data show CDR1 as LNHNV and CDR2 as YYDKDF (reference sequence). CDR3 residues: CATRPGTSGSNEQYF. In DNA form, the CDR3 reads TGTGCCACCAGGCCTGGGACTAGCGGGAGCAACGAGCAGTACTTC.

V and J are TRBV28 and TRBJ2-5, with TRBD1 identical over 7 bases. TRBJ2-7 explains the end of the DNA better; the J call may be wrong. CDR1 MDHEN and CDR2 SYDVKM come from the germline V gene. This CDR3 region has 13 residues. The CDR3 reads CASSTGARYEQYF. The CDR3 DNA follows: TGTGCCAGCAGTACAGGGGCCCGCTACGAGCAGTACTTC.

The V call is TRBV6-5, the J call TRBJ1-5; no definite D call. V lost 8 bases and J 3 bases, leaving 14 bases between the germline ends. This CDR3 region has 14 residues. Germline CDR1 and CDR2: MNHEY and SVGAGI. Written as DNA, the CDR3 is TGTGCCAGCGGTCTGAGGAGTAACAATCAGCCCCAGCATTTT. It is translated as CASGLRSNNQPQHF.

This clonotype was picked up a small number of times. The CDR3 spells CSVDDGRRTEAFF. The CDR3 DNA follows: TGCAGCGTTGATGATGGACGGCGCACTGAAGCTTTCTTT. The V gene is TRBV29-1, the J gene TRBJ1-1; D is ambiguous. The CDR3 totals 13 residues. Looked up from germline, CDR1 is SQVTM and CDR2 is ANQGSEA. V lost 3 bases and J 4 bases, leaving 12 bases between the germline ends.

This chain's CDR3 is CASSLVGGTAEAFF. CDR3 nucleotide sequence: TGTGCCAGCAGTTTAGTTGGGGGAACTGCTGAAGCTTTCTTT. The chain recombines TRBV12-3 or TRBV12-4 with TRBJ1-1; a possible D gene is TRBD1 (5 bases). V was cut by 1 base and J by 6 bases, with 12 bases left in between. The CDR3 runs 14 residues.